This passage covers 28 T cell receptor beta chains from one sample sequenced in a study of radiotherapy plus CTLA-4 blockade in lung cancer. Profiling relied on immunoSEQ multiplex PCR, and the TCRdb table lists in-frame clones only, not all of them. The profile shows 86,000 or so clones, about 79% of them singletons. Specimen: peripheral blood, collected from a patient treated with radiotherapy plus ipilimumab. These receptors all come from a human donor with non-small cell lung cancer who had a partial response to radiotherapy plus ipilimumab. Some clones in this sample may be carry-over from other donors' samples.

The V and J genes are TRBV6-1 and TRBJ1-5; D unclear. The V end lost 6 bases, the J end lost 3 bases, and 12 bases lay between the germline ends. Germline CDR1 reads MNHNS; CDR2 reads SASEGT. The CDR3 is made up of 14 amino acids. The CDR3 region has the DNA TGTGCCAGCAGCCGGGATTATTACAATCAGCCCCAGCATTTT. This sequence encodes CASSRDYYNQPQHF.

The genes are TRBV19 and TRBJ2-3; D is possibly TRBD2 (6 bases). CDR1 LNHDA and CDR2 SQIVND come from the germline V gene (reference sequence). This CDR3 is 16 amino acids long. The germline V and J ends were trimmed by 5 bases and 5 bases, with 20 bases remaining between them. The CDR3 region is CASSEGRGWDQDTQYF. The CDR3 DNA is TGTGCCAGTAGTGAGGGGCGGGGCTGGGACCAAGATACGCAGTATTTT.

This rearrangement joins TRBV28 to TRBJ1-1; D not certain. Trimming cost V 1 base and J 1 base, with 7 bases left between them. The CDR3 is 14 residues long. Per germline, CDR1 MDHEN and CDR2 SYDVKM. CDR3: CASSLLAKNTEAFF. The CDR3, as DNA: TGTGCCAGCAGTTTATTGGCCAAGAACACTGAAGCTTTCTTT.

The genes are TRBV7-2 and TRBJ1-5, with a tentative D call TRBD1 (5 bases). V was cut by 5 bases and J by 2 bases, with 10 bases left in between. CDR1 is SGHTA, CDR2 FQGNSA, per germline. The CDR3 is made up of 14 amino acids. The DNA for the CDR3 is TGTGCCAGCAGCCCCTGGGGGGGCAATCAGCCCCAGCATTTT. This gives the protein CASSPWGGNQPQHF. Using reference TRBV7-2 and TRBJ1-5 for the parts outside the CDR3, the full variable domain is GAGVSQSPSNKVTEKGKDVELRCDPISGHTALYWYRQSLGQGLEFLIYFQGNSAPDKSGLPSDRFSAERTGGSVSTLTIQRTQQEDSAVYLCASSPWGGNQPQHFGDGTRLSIL.

V gene TRBV7-2 combines with J gene TRBJ2-2; 11 positions agree with TRBD2. The CDR3 length is 14 residues. The V gene's germline CDR1 is SGHTA and CDR2 FQGNSA. V was clipped by 7 bases and J by 5 bases; unmatched bases: 3. The CDR3 region has the DNA TGTGCCAGCATTCGACTAGCGGGGACCGGGGAGCTGTTTTTT. The encoded protein is CASIRLAGTGELFF.

This chain uses TRBV2 with TRBJ1-5, with 8 bases that match TRBD1. There are 15 residues in the CDR3. The junction had 4 bases not matched to a gene; V was cut back by 4 bases and J by 2 bases. Looked up from germline, CDR1 is SNHLY and CDR2 is FYNNEI. DNA of the CDR3: TGTGCCAGCAGTGGGACAGGGTTTCGCAATCAGCCCCAGCATTTT. Protein product: CASSGTGFRNQPQHF.

This chain connects TRBV7-9 to TRBJ2-5; 12 nucleotides match TRBD2. Germline CDR1 reads SEHNR; CDR2 reads FQNEAQ (reference sequence). This CDR3 has 14 amino acids. The junction had 4 bases not matched to a gene; V was cut back by 8 bases and J by 3 bases. The CDR3 region has the DNA TGTGCCAGCTTGAGGACTAGCGGGGAAGAGACCCAGTACTTC. Translation gives CASLRTSGEETQYF.

This clone was found once. The chain is built from TRBV6-1 and TRBJ2-7; TRBD1 is a possible D gene (6 bases). The CDR3 spans 14 residues. Looked up from germline, CDR1 is MNHNS and CDR2 is SASEGT. With 10 bases removed from V and 6 bases from J, the gap between germline ends came to 22 bases. The CDR3 here is CATQGGPRGVEQYF. DNA of the CDR3: TGTGCCACTCAAGGGGGACCGAGAGGGGTCGAGCAGTACTTC.

V usage is TRBV7-2 and J usage is TRBJ1-1, with D tentatively TRBD1 (6 bases). There are 18 residues in the CDR3. V was clipped by 7 bases and J by 3 bases, with 27 bases between them. The V gene's germline CDR1 is SGHTA and CDR2 FQGNSA. CDR3 sequence (DNA): TGTGCCAGCACCCCGCCGGGTTCCAGGGCGGGGGGCTACACTGAAGCTTTCTTT. Protein product: CASTPPGSRAGGYTEAFF. Full variable domain (outside the CDR3, taken from reference TRBV7-2 and TRBJ1-1): GAGVSQSPSNKVTEKGKDVELRCDPISGHTALYWYRQSLGQGLEFLIYFQGNSAPDKSGLPSDRFSAERTGGSVSTLTIQRTQQEDSAVYLCASTPPGSRAGGYTEAFFGQGTRLTVV.

This chain links TRBV5-1 with TRBJ1-2; D perhaps matches TRBD1 (5 bases). V lost 3 bases and J lost 8, with 14 bases in between. CDR1 is SGHRS, CDR2 YFSETQ, per germline. This CDR3 region has 13 residues. CDR3 coding DNA: TGCGCCAGCAGCTCTTTTGGGGCTGGCGGCTACACCTTC. Translated: CASSSFGAGGYTF.

This chain uses TRBV5-1 with TRBJ2-7; 8 bases line up with TRBD2. This CDR3 contains 15 residues. Germline V gives CDR1 SGHRS, CDR2 YFSETQ. Trimming at V came to 0 bases and at J to 0 bases, leaving 2 bases not matched to a gene. CDR3 in DNA: TGCGCCAGCAGCTTGGTAGCGGGGAGCTCCTACGAGCAGTACTTC. It yields the protein CASSLVAGSSYEQYF.

This clone appeared a few times. The rearrangement links TRBV18 to TRBJ1-2; a weak D match, TRBD1 (5 bases). V lost 2 bases, J lost 8 bases, and 12 bases lay in between. This CDR3 spans 13 amino acids. Germline CDR1 and CDR2: KGHSH and LQKENI. DNA of the CDR3: TGTGCCAGCTCACCATTGACAGTGGAGGGCTACACCTTC. Its protein product is CASSPLTVEGYTF.

The chain recombines TRBV6-5 with TRBJ1-6; 7 nucleotides agree with TRBD1. Germline CDR1 is MNHEY and CDR2 is SVGAGI. The CDR3 runs 14 residues. V was clipped by 10 bases and J by 9 bases; unmatched bases: 12. The CDR3 sequence is CATRGAGGTSPLHF. As DNA, the CDR3 is TGTGCCACCAGGGGTGCAGGGGGGACTTCACCCCTCCACTTT.

This clone was detected once. The DNA for the CDR3 is TGCGCCAGTACCGGGACAGGGGGTCCCAATGAGCAGTTCTTC. Translation gives CASTGTGGPNEQFF. This sequence joins TRBV5-1 and TRBJ2-1; 11 nucleotides line up with TRBD1. CDR1 and CDR2 from the germline V gene are SGHRS and YFSETQ. The V gene end was trimmed by 8 bases and the J gene end by 6 bases; junction bases not matched to a gene: 7. The CDR3 extends over 14 amino acids.

This chain links TRBV7-9 with TRBJ2-2; 7 nucleotides agree with TRBD1. The CDR3 loop spans 15 amino acids. The trim removed 3 bases at V and 6 bases at J, leaving 7 bases unmatched. Germline CDR1 and CDR2: SEHNR and FQNEAQ (reference sequence). CDR3 bases: TGTGCCAGCAGCTTTACGGGACAGAGTCCCGGGGAGCTGTTTTTT. Translated: CASSFTGQSPGELFF.

This clone appeared a few times. The chain links TRBV7-8 to TRBJ2-7; 7 bases line up with TRBD2. Losses at the gene ends were 3 bases for V and 2 bases for J; bases not matched to a gene: 10. Germline CDR1 reads SGHVS; CDR2 reads FQNEAQ. This CDR3 has 16 residues. CDR3 bases: TGTGCCAGCAGCTTGTCCTCGTCGGGAGGTCCCTACGAGCAGTACTTC. This translates into CASSLSSSGGPYEQYF.

This chain joins TRBV11-2 and TRBJ2-7, with D uncertain. The germline CDR1 and CDR2 sequences are SGHAT and FQNNGV. The V end was cut by 0 bases, the J end by 6 bases, with 9 bases between. The CDR3 covers 13 residues. CDR3 residues: CASSLEIYLEQYF. CDR3 coding DNA: TGTGCCAGCAGCTTAGAAATCTATCTCGAGCAGTACTTC.

The V and J genes are TRBV7-9 and TRBJ1-6; the D gene is possibly TRBD1 (6 bases). The V end was cut by 3 bases, the J end by 7 bases, with 10 bases between. Germline loops: CDR1 SEHNR, CDR2 FQNEAQ (reference sequence). The CDR3 loop spans 14 amino acids. The CDR3 DNA sequence: TGTGCCAGCAGCTTGGGGGCATCCAATTCACCCCTCCACTTT. It translates to CASSLGASNSPLHF.

The V and J genes are TRBV19 and TRBJ2-6; maybe TRBD2 (6 bases). The germline V gene encodes CDR1 LNHDA and CDR2 SQIVND (reference sequence). This CDR3 has 17 residues. Trimming removed 6 bases from V and 1 base from J, with 16 bases in between. This chain's CDR3 is CASSTTRLGSGANVLTF. The CDR3 DNA reads as TGTGCCAGTAGCACGACTAGACTAGGGTCTGGGGCCAACGTCCTGACTTTC.

The chain recombines TRBV30 with TRBJ2-3; 8 bases agree with TRBD2. The length of the CDR3 is 17 residues. Germline V gene sequence: CDR1 GTSNPN, CDR2 SVGIG (reference sequence). V lost 5 bases, J lost 4 bases, and 17 bases stayed unmatched. CDR3 nucleotide sequence: TGTGCCTGGGCTTACGCGGGGGGCCTTCATTTCCCAGATACGCAGTATTTT. Amino acids: CAWAYAGGLHFPDTQYF.

V gene TRBV7-2 combines with J gene TRBJ2-7; 8 nucleotides match TRBD2. Germline CDR1 is SGHTA and CDR2 is FQGNSA. The CDR3 sequence is 15 residues long. Trimming removed 1 base from V and 4 bases from J; junction bases left unmatched: 6. The CDR3 reads CASSLEGTRRYEQYF. For the CDR3, the DNA is TGTGCCAGCAGCTTAGAGGGGACTAGGCGATACGAGCAGTACTTC.

This rearrangement joins TRBV19 to TRBJ2-3; a weak D match, TRBD1 (5 bases). The ends were cut back, 5 bases at V and 0 bases at J, with 15 bases in the middle. Germline V lookup: CDR1 LNHDA, CDR2 SQIVND (reference sequence). The CDR3 has 16 residues. The CDR3 region is CASSDQGDFSTDTQYF. CDR3 coding DNA: TGTGCCAGTAGTGACCAAGGGGATTTTAGCACAGATACGCAGTATTTT.

The V and J genes are TRBV4-3 and TRBJ2-3; TRBD1 agrees at 9 bases. V was clipped by 4 bases and J by 0 bases; unmatched bases: 2. Germline V gene sequence: CDR1 LGHNA, CDR2 YSLEER. The CDR3 runs 15 residues. This CDR3 reads CASSPGQGSTDTQYF. The CDR3 nucleotides are TGCGCCAGCAGCCCCGGACAGGGGAGCACAGATACGCAGTATTTT.

Only one count was recorded for this clone. The chain employs TRBV7-7 and TRBJ2-5, with D perhaps TRBD2 (7 bases). This CDR3 comprises 17 residues. Deletions cut 1 base from V and 2 bases from J, with 17 bases between. Germline CDR1 SSHAT, CDR2 FNYEAQ (reference sequence). CDR3 amino acids: CASSLGLSGGLQETQYF. The CDR3 DNA reads TGTGCCAGCAGCTTAGGCCTTTCCGGGGGGCTACAAGAGACCCAGTACTTC.

The chain links TRBV2 to TRBJ2-1; D is perhaps TRBD1 (6 bases). The germline V gene has CDR1 SNHLY and CDR2 FYNNEI. This CDR3 spans 13 amino acids. Trimming pared 10 bases from V and 0 bases from J, leaving 10 bases between. CDR3 in amino acids: CATTGSSYNEQFF. DNA for the CDR3: TGTGCCACCACAGGGAGCTCCTACAATGAGCAGTTCTTC.

The rearrangement uses TRBV18 and TRBJ2-5; D might be TRBD2 (5 bases). The CDR3 sequence is 11 residues long. Trimming pared 3 bases from V and 7 bases from J, leaving 6 bases between. CDR1 is KGHSH, CDR2 LQKENI, per germline. This chain's CDR3 is CASSPGGTQYF. The DNA for the CDR3 is TGTGCCAGCTCACCCGGAGGGACCCAGTACTTC.

This chain connects TRBV5-1 to TRBJ2-7; 10 bases match TRBD2. V trimming: 1 base; J trimming: 0 bases; junction bases outside the gene matches: 7. The CDR3 totals 17 residues. Germline V gives CDR1 SGHRS, CDR2 YFSETQ. CDR3 sequence: CASSLMASGSLSYEQYF. CDR3 bases: TGCGCCAGCAGCTTGATGGCTAGCGGGAGCCTCTCCTACGAGCAGTACTTC.

The CDR3 reads CASSPRTGGASGELFF. CDR3 DNA sequence: TGTGCCAGCTCACCACGGACAGGGGGCGCATCCGGGGAGCTGTTTTTT. The gene calls are TRBV18 and TRBJ2-2, with TRBD1 matching over 11 bases. The length of the CDR3 is 16 residues. CDR1 is KGHSH, CDR2 LQKENI, per germline. With 1 base clipped from V and 6 bases from J, the junction kept 4 bases outside the gene matches.